This TCR beta chain was identified during a study of OX40 agonist ivuxolimab in advanced cancers. Whole-study context: Eligibility rules accepted prior anti-PD-1, anti-PD-L1 or anti-CTLA-4 therapy, and approximately 40% had some.

This clone is termed medium-sized. The germline CDR1 and CDR2 sequences are MNHNS and SASEGT. The CDR3 is made up of 13 amino acids. The germline V and J ends were trimmed by 6 bases and 7 bases, with 13 bases remaining between them. TCRdb's table, derived via immunoSEQ multiplex PCR, lists solely in-frame clones and lacks some. The repertoire holds 66,000 or so clones, with around 85% as singletons. This chain uses TRBV6-1 with TRBJ1-5; D is unresolved. The sequences come from CD4+ or CD8+ T cells sorted from blood, collected in a trial of the OX40 agonist ivuxolimab. The receptor comes from an adult with an advanced solid tumor such as melanoma, head and neck, liver or kidney cancer. The CDR3 nucleotides read TGTGCCAGCAGATTTGGGAGCGAGCAGCCCCAGCATTTT. Translating gives CASRFGSEQPQHF.